The 17 T cell receptor beta chains below were found in one sample sequenced in a study of CD8+ T cells in alopecia areata. Treatment here: oral pan-JAK inhibitor, 5-10 mg twice daily. RNA, once extracted, was reverse transcribed into cDNA for use as the sequencing template. Sequencing was performed with immunoSEQ multiplex PCR; in TCRdb, only in-frame clones are kept and a portion is missing. This table holds about 190,000 clones, 50% to 60% found once. Sample: CD4+ T cells sorted from blood, taken at week 4, from a patient treated with tofacitinib. All receptors derive from a human donor with alopecia areata.

The J gene is TRBJ1-2, the V gene TRBV5-1; 10 bases map to TRBD1. The J segment lost 8 bases and the V segment lost 4 bases, leaving 17 bases of the junction unmatched. Germline V gives CDR1 SGHRS, CDR2 YFSETQ. The CDR3 consists of 17 residues. The CDR3 region is CASSRAGQGLSVRGYTF. In nucleotides, the CDR3 is TGCGCCAGCAGCCGTGCGGGACAGGGGCTCTCGGTGAGGGGCTACACCTTC. Complete variable domain (other parts from reference TRBV5-1 and TRBJ1-2): KAGVTQTPRYLIKTRGQQVTLSCSPISGHRSVSWYQQTPGQGLQFLFEYFSETQRNKGNFPGRFSGRQFSNSRSEMNVSTLELGDSALYLCASSRAGQGLSVRGYTFGSGTRLTVV.

V usage is TRBV27 and J usage is TRBJ1-2, with D perhaps matching TRBD1 (5 bases). Trimming left V 2 bases short and J 8 bases short, with 21 bases between. The CDR3 spans 16 residues. Per germline, CDR1 MNHEY and CDR2 SMNVEV (reference sequence). The CDR3 loop is CASSLAAGRVLGGYTF. The CDR3 DNA follows: TGTGCCAGCAGTTTAGCGGCAGGGCGGGTTTTGGGCGGCTACACCTTC.

V is TRBV2 and J is TRBJ2-1; TRBD2 matches 8 bases. CDR3 length: 15 amino acids. The germline V gene has CDR1 SNHLY and CDR2 FYNNEI. After removal of 4 bases from V and 15 bases from J, the junction contained 17 bases not matched to a gene. The CDR3 nucleotides read TGTGCCAGCAGTGGCCTAGCGGGCCCTTCTACCGAAGGGTTCTTC. This codes for CASSGLAGPSTEGFF.

The V call is TRBV30, the J call TRBJ2-2; the match to TRBD2 covers 11 bases. Germline V CDR1 and CDR2: GTSNPN, SVGIG (reference sequence). J lost 0 bases, V lost 7 bases, and 13 bases had no gene match. The CDR3 extends over 18 amino acids. In DNA, the CDR3 is TGTGCCTTTTCCCGGCGCCTAGCGGGAGGCCCGAACACCGGGGAGCTGTTTTTT. Translated, it gives CAFSRRLAGGPNTGELFF.

This clone was seen just once. The chain carries TRBV30 and TRBJ1-2; D possibly corresponds to TRBD1 (6 bases). The CDR3 loop spans 13 amino acids. Deletions cut 4 bases from V and 4 bases from J, with 13 bases between. Germline CDR1 GTSNPN, CDR2 SVGIG (reference sequence). The CDR3: CAWTSRGFYGYTF. As DNA, the CDR3 is TGTGCCTGGACATCAAGGGGGTTCTATGGCTACACCTTC.

The chain couples TRBV27 to TRBJ1-2, with D uncertain. Germline CDR1 is MNHEY and CDR2 is SMNVEV (reference sequence). This CDR3 comprises 15 residues. V was cut by 5 bases and J by 4 bases, with 17 bases left in between. In nucleotides, the CDR3 is TGTGCCAGCAGTCCGAACTCACAGCTTCCCTATGGCTACACCTTC. It encodes CASSPNSQLPYGYTF.

The CDR3 sequence is CAWSIGSTNEKLFF. As DNA, the CDR3 is TGTGCCTGGAGTATAGGGTCAACTAATGAAAAACTGTTTTTT. This chain joins TRBV30 and TRBJ1-4; D remains unclear. This CDR3 comprises 14 residues. Germline V gene sequence: CDR1 GTSNPN, CDR2 SVGIG (reference sequence). V lost 2 bases and J lost 0, with 7 bases in between.

The rearrangement joins TRBV29-1 to TRBJ2-1; weak D call: TRBD2 (5 bases). Deletions cut 6 bases from V and 9 bases from J, with 12 bases between. Germline CDR1 and CDR2: SQVTM and ANQGSEA. The CDR3 spans 11 residues. In DNA form, the CDR3 reads TGCAGCGTCGGGGAAGGTCTTGAGCAGTTCTTC. Protein product: CSVGEGLEQFF.

The gene calls are TRBV18 and TRBJ1-2; perhaps TRBD1 as D (6 bases). This CDR3 has 15 amino acids. The V end lost 0 bases, the J end lost 0 bases, and 8 bases lay between the germline ends. Germline CDR1 KGHSH, CDR2 LQKENI. In DNA, the CDR3 is TGTGCCAGCTCACCACCGGGGGCTTCTAACTATGGCTACACCTTC. It translates to CASSPPGASNYGYTF.

The rearrangement joins TRBV29-1 to TRBJ1-1; a possible D gene is TRBD1 (6 bases). The CDR3 spans 12 residues. The V end was cut by 0 bases, the J end by 8 bases, with 10 bases between. Germline V gene lookup returns CDR1 SQVTM and CDR2 ANQGSEA. CDR3 sequence reads: CSVEDGGAEAFF. The CDR3 region has the DNA TGCAGCGTTGAAGATGGGGGCGCGGAAGCTTTCTTT.

The CDR3 DNA sequence: TGCGCCAGCAGTGAGGGGAACATAGGGCCCCAGCATTTT. This gives the protein CASSEGNIGPQHF. The rearrangement joins TRBV5-1 to TRBJ1-5; the D gene is possibly TRBD1 (5 bases). V was clipped by 5 bases and J by 9 bases, with 15 bases between them. Per the germline V gene, CDR1 is SGHRS and CDR2 is YFSETQ. The CDR3 runs 13 residues.

The V gene is TRBV5-4, the J gene TRBJ1-5; D may be TRBD1 (5 bases). Germline values: CDR1 SGHNT, CDR2 YYREEE (reference sequence). The CDR3 is 15 amino acids. Trimming took off 4 bases at V and 3 bases at J, with 14 bases between the two ends. The CDR3 reads CASSQGSGTNQPQHF. As DNA, the CDR3 is TGTGCCAGCAGCCAAGGCAGCGGGACCAATCAGCCCCAGCATTTT.

The chain joins TRBV30 to TRBJ1-1; maybe TRBD1 (6 bases). V was cut by 8 bases and J by 3 bases, with 16 bases left in between. The CDR3 runs to 13 residues. Germline values: CDR1 GTSNPN, CDR2 SVGIG (reference sequence). The DNA of the CDR3 is TGTGCCATCACTCGGGGGCGCGACACTGAAGCTTTCTTT. Encoded protein: CAITRGRDTEAFF.

This clone occurred a few times. The rearrangement links TRBV30 to TRBJ2-1; D may be TRBD2 (5 bases). The germline gives CDR1 GTSNPN, CDR2 SVGIG (reference sequence). The length of the CDR3 is 13 residues. Trimming cost V 4 bases and J 3 bases, with 10 bases left between them. The CDR3 is CAWTPSNYNEQFF. In DNA form, the CDR3 reads TGTGCCTGGACTCCTAGCAACTACAATGAGCAGTTCTTC.

This chain links TRBV27 with TRBJ2-2; tentatively, D is TRBD2 (5 bases). The CDR3 runs 15 residues. Per germline, CDR1 MNHEY and CDR2 SMNVEV (reference sequence). The ends were cut back, 3 bases at V and 5 bases at J, with 13 bases in the middle. CDR3 bases: TGTGCCAGCAGTTTGGGAAGGAGGTGGACCGGGGAGCTGTTTTTT. It translates to CASSLGRRWTGELFF.

This chain links TRBV14 with TRBJ2-7, with unresolved D. The V end lost 1 base, the J end lost 3 bases, and 4 bases lay between the germline ends. Germline-derived CDR1 and CDR2 are SGHDN and FVKESK. This CDR3 has 12 residues. CDR3 protein: CASSQGIYEQYF. CDR3 DNA: TGTGCCAGCAGCCAAGGTATCTACGAGCAGTACTTC.

This CDR3 reads CASTALGSEETQYF. CDR3 coding DNA: TGTGCCAGCACAGCTCTAGGGAGCGAAGAGACCCAGTACTTC. J is TRBJ2-5 and V is TRBV5-6; TRBD2 is a possible D gene (5 bases). The V gene lost 6 bases and the J gene lost 3 bases, with 15 bases spanning the gap. CDR3 length: 14 amino acids. Germline-derived CDR1 and CDR2 are SGHDT and YYEEEE.